Listed below are T cell receptor beta chains from one sample, sequenced in a study of blood T cell repertoires in COVID-19. Repertoires were generated with immunoSEQ multiplex PCR, while TCRdb's copy carries only in-frame clones and drops some. The data contain tens of thousands of clones, roughly 86% of them seen just once; the ten biggest clones take up 7% to 9%. The specimen sequenced was peripheral blood. These TCRs come from a man aged 80 or over with active or convalescent COVID-19. Each CDR3 is given with its conserved first and last residue. The order of the fields is J gene, V gene, CDR3 length, clone size, D gene, CDR3 DNA, CDR3 protein. D genes are given only for firm matches. Rows may omit the clone size; those that give it use once, few, many or a size class.

j_gene: TRBJ2-1
v_gene: TRBV27
len: 20
abundance: .
d_gene: .
CDR3nt: TGTGCCAGCAGTTCCCGCAAAGCAGGTGGGGGGAGTGACTCCTACAATGAGCAGTTCTTC
CDR3aa: CASSSRKAGGGSDSYNEQFF

j_gene: TRBJ1-6
v_gene: TRBV27
len: 14
abundance: .
d_gene: .
CDR3nt: TGTGCCAGCAGTTTATACAGGAGTAATTCACCCCTCCACTTT
CDR3aa: CASSLYRSNSPLHF

j_gene: TRBJ1-1
v_gene: TRBV30
len: 12
abundance: .
d_gene: TRBD1
CDR3nt: TGTGCCTGGGGGACAGTGAACACTGAAGCTTTCTTT
CDR3aa: CAWGTVNTEAFF

j_gene: TRBJ2-5
v_gene: TRBV11-2
len: 15
abundance: .
d_gene: TRBD2
CDR3nt: TGTGCCAGCAGCCGTGAAGCGGGAGGGGTAGAGACCCAGTACTTC
CDR3aa: CASSREAGGVETQYF

j_gene: TRBJ1-2
v_gene: TRBV18
len: 16
abundance: .
d_gene: TRBD1
CDR3nt: TGTGCCAGCTCACCGCCCCCGGGACAGGGGGTCCCCGGCTACACCTTC
CDR3aa: CASSPPPGQGVPGYTF

j_gene: TRBJ2-1
v_gene: TRBV18
len: 10
abundance: .
d_gene: .
CDR3nt: TGTGCCAGCGACAACAATGAGCAGTTCTTC
CDR3aa: CASDNNEQFF

j_gene: TRBJ1-2
v_gene: TRBV5-1
len: 13
abundance: .
d_gene: .
CDR3nt: TGCGCCAGCAGTCGTGACAGCAACTATGGCTACACCTTC
CDR3aa: CASSRDSNYGYTF

j_gene: TRBJ1-2
v_gene: TRBV7-3
len: 13
abundance: .
d_gene: .
CDR3nt: TGTGCCAGCAGCTTAACACAGGGCTATGGCTACACCTTC
CDR3aa: CASSLTQGYGYTF

j_gene: TRBJ2-2
v_gene: TRBV7-2
len: 14
abundance: once
d_gene: TRBD1
CDR3nt: TGTGCCAGCAGCTCAGGGGGCTCCACCGGGGAGCTGTTTTTT
CDR3aa: CASSSGGSTGELFF

j_gene: TRBJ1-2
v_gene: TRBV19
len: 16
abundance: .
d_gene: TRBD1
CDR3nt: TGTGCCAGTACGGGACAGGCAGAAATTCCCACGTATGGCTACACCTTC
CDR3aa: CASTGQAEIPTYGYTF

j_gene: TRBJ1-3
v_gene: TRBV7-6
len: 17
abundance: .
d_gene: .
CDR3nt: TGTGCCAGCAGCTTAGTATCGGGTACACCCTCTGGAAACACCATATATTTT
CDR3aa: CASSLVSGTPSGNTIYF

j_gene: TRBJ1-2
v_gene: TRBV28
len: 14
abundance: few
d_gene: .
CDR3nt: TGTGCCAGCAGGACATCGGGAGCTAACTATGGCTACACCTTC
CDR3aa: CASRTSGANYGYTF

j_gene: TRBJ2-1
v_gene: TRBV3-1/TRBV3-2
len: 17
abundance: .
d_gene: TRBD2
CDR3nt: TGTGCCAGCAGCCAAGAGTCTGCTAGCGGGAGGGTCGTTGAGCAGTTCTTC
CDR3aa: CASSQESASGRVVEQFF

j_gene: TRBJ2-3
v_gene: TRBV9
len: 15
abundance: .
d_gene: TRBD2
CDR3nt: TGTGCCAGCAGCTTCATAGCGGGAGGCACAGATACGCAGTATTTT
CDR3aa: CASSFIAGGTDTQYF

j_gene: TRBJ2-3
v_gene: TRBV19
len: 16
abundance: .
d_gene: TRBD2
CDR3nt: TGTGCCAGTAGCCTGAGGCGGGGGACTCAAGCAGATACGCAGTATTTT
CDR3aa: CASSLRRGTQADTQYF

j_gene: TRBJ1-1
v_gene: TRBV11-3
len: 17
abundance: .
d_gene: TRBD1
CDR3nt: TGTGCCAGCAGCCCTGGGACAGGGGGCGCGGGTTTCACTGAAGCTTTCTTT
CDR3aa: CASSPGTGGAGFTEAFF

j_gene: TRBJ2-5
v_gene: TRBV5-1
len: 13
abundance: .
d_gene: TRBD1
CDR3nt: TGCGCCAGCAGTAACGGGGACAGACAGACCCAGTACTTC
CDR3aa: CASSNGDRQTQYF

j_gene: TRBJ1-3
v_gene: TRBV19
len: 13
abundance: .
d_gene: .
CDR3nt: TGTGCCAGTGCCGAGAACTCTGGAAACACCATATATTTT
CDR3aa: CASAENSGNTIYF

j_gene: TRBJ1-1
v_gene: TRBV2
len: 13
abundance: few
d_gene: TRBD1
CDR3nt: TGTGCCAGCAGGCGGGACAGGGCTGGAGAAGCTTTCTTT
CDR3aa: CASRRDRAGEAFF

j_gene: TRBJ1-1
v_gene: TRBV7-6
len: 17
abundance: .
d_gene: .
CDR3nt: TGTGCCAGCAGCTTAGCAGGGCGGGGGATGATGAACACTGAAGCTTTCTTT
CDR3aa: CASSLAGRGMMNTEAFF

j_gene: TRBJ2-2
v_gene: TRBV2
len: 14
abundance: .
d_gene: .
CDR3nt: TGTGCCAGCACCAGGACAATGAACACCGGGGAGCTGTTTTTT
CDR3aa: CASTRTMNTGELFF

j_gene: TRBJ2-3
v_gene: TRBV24-1
len: 13
abundance: .
d_gene: .
CDR3nt: TGTGCCGGACCCAATCAGGGGCCAGATACGCAGTATTTT
CDR3aa: CAGPNQGPDTQYF

j_gene: TRBJ2-5
v_gene: TRBV5-4
len: 13
abundance: .
d_gene: TRBD2
CDR3nt: TGTGCCAGCAGCATAGCGGGGCAAGAGACCCAGTACTTC
CDR3aa: CASSIAGQETQYF

j_gene: TRBJ1-6
v_gene: TRBV12-3/TRBV12-4
len: 13
abundance: few
d_gene: TRBD1
CDR3nt: TGTGCCAGCAGTTCGGACAGGTTTTCACCCCTCCACTTT
CDR3aa: CASSSDRFSPLHF

j_gene: TRBJ2-3
v_gene: TRBV6-6
len: 15
abundance: once
d_gene: .
CDR3nt: TGTGCCAGCAGTTCCCCGGGACTCAACACAGATACGCAGTATTTT
CDR3aa: CASSSPGLNTDTQYF

j_gene: TRBJ2-5
v_gene: TRBV28
len: 16
abundance: once
d_gene: TRBD1
CDR3nt: TGTGCCAGCAGTCCGGGACAGGGGGCGCTCGCAGAGACCCAGTACTTC
CDR3aa: CASSPGQGALAETQYF

j_gene: TRBJ2-1
v_gene: TRBV5-1
len: 15
abundance: .
d_gene: TRBD2
CDR3nt: TGCGCCAGCAGCTTGGAACTAGCGGTGCGGAATGAGCAGTTCTTC
CDR3aa: CASSLELAVRNEQFF

j_gene: TRBJ1-1
v_gene: TRBV6-6
len: 14
abundance: .
d_gene: .
CDR3nt: TGTGCCAGCAGTTACTCGTATGGTGTAGGGGGAGCTTTCTTT
CDR3aa: CASSYSYGVGGAFF

j_gene: TRBJ2-3
v_gene: TRBV7-9
len: 14
abundance: .
d_gene: TRBD1
CDR3nt: TGTGCCAGCAGCTTAGGGGACAGGCCAGATACGCAGTATTTT
CDR3aa: CASSLGDRPDTQYF

j_gene: TRBJ1-2
v_gene: TRBV6-5
len: 13
abundance: .
d_gene: .
CDR3nt: TGTGCCAGCAGTTATGGGGACACCAATGGCTACACCTTC
CDR3aa: CASSYGDTNGYTF

j_gene: TRBJ1-4
v_gene: TRBV23-1
len: 13
abundance: .
d_gene: TRBD1
CDR3nt: TGCGCCAGCAGTCAACCGGACAGGTCCGAACTGTTTTTT
CDR3aa: CASSQPDRSELFF

j_gene: TRBJ1-2
v_gene: TRBV5-1
len: 13
abundance: .
d_gene: .
CDR3nt: TGCGCCAGCAGCTTACCCGGGGGTCAGGGCTACACCTTC
CDR3aa: CASSLPGGQGYTF